In this sample, the clone carrying this T cell receptor (beta chain) turned up a few times. Its antigen is still unknown. This entry is derived from a study of T cells after yellow fever vaccination. Overall study: SMART-Seq v4 Ultra Low Input prepared libraries from low-cell fractions. General study results and limits: Across the CD4 and CD8 compartments, a small share of clonotypes was present in both. Researchers report a weaker secondary response that nonetheless peaked faster, day 5 versus 15.

CDR1 and CDR2 from the germline V gene are SGHTA and FQGTGA. The CDR3 is 17 amino acids. J lost 3 bases, V lost 5 bases, and 12 bases had no gene match. It was through 5'RACE template switching that TCR cDNA was made, with a universal primer site and UMIs added. TCRdb ran MiXCR on the 5' RACE reads and lists one entry per CDR3 protein. The repertoire includes a few hundred thousand distinct CDR3 sequences, about 4% of them detected once, and around 24% sits in the top ten. The TCR was taken from a man aged 18 to 35 who received the YFV17D yellow fever vaccine. V gene TRBV7-3 combines with J gene TRBJ2-1; 8 positions agree with TRBD2. Source: PBMCs, taken 5 days after the yellow fever booster vaccination. For the CDR3, the DNA is TGTGCCAGCAGCCGATTTTCTCGGGGGGGAGACTACAATGAGCAGTTCTTC. Translating gives CASSRFSRGGDYNEQFF.